These T cell receptor beta chains were read from a single sample in a study of T cell responses to AZD1222 COVID-19 vaccine. Only in-frame clones appear in the TCRdb table, and some are missing; sequencing was by immunoSEQ multiplex PCR. Among about 110,000 clones listed, around 89% were seen once. The sequences come from peripheral blood, collected on day 0 of AZD1222 vaccination. These receptors came from an adult in good health. CDR3s include the opening cysteine and the closing phenylalanine or tryptophan. The D gene is left open where the match is weak. Rows may omit the clone size; those that give it use once, few, many or a size class.

V,D,size,J,CDR3,DNA
TRBV7-6,TRBD1,NA,TRBJ1-2,CASSPHGQDDYGYTF,TGTGCCAGCAGTCCCCACGGACAGGACGACTATGGCTACACCTTC
TRBV13,TRBD1,NA,TRBJ2-5,CASSSSGQGKTQYF,TGTGCCAGCAGCTCCTCGGGACAGGGGAAGACCCAGTACTTC
TRBV5-1,NA,NA,TRBJ2-2,CASSPRAGRNTGELFF,TGCGCCAGCAGCCCCCGTGCAGGCAGGAACACCGGGGAGCTGTTTTTT
TRBV13,TRBD1,NA,TRBJ1-1,CASSSPLRGPGPFF,TGTGCCAGCAGCTCCCCACTCAGGGGGCCAGGGCCCTTCTTT
TRBV19,TRBD1,NA,TRBJ2-4,CASSMGTGRAKNIQYF,TGTGCCAGTAGTATGGGGACAGGGAGGGCCAAAAACATTCAGTACTTC
TRBV4-1,NA,NA,TRBJ2-1,CASSPQDLSYNEQFF,TGCGCCAGCAGCCCCCAGGACCTCTCCTACAATGAGCAGTTCTTC
TRBV4-1,NA,few,TRBJ1-5,CASSPTTNYRVGQPQHF,TGCGCCAGCAGCCCCACCACGAATTACAGGGTGGGTCAGCCCCAGCATTTT
TRBV6-5,TRBD2,NA,TRBJ2-3,CASREGGSDTQYF,TGTGCCAGCAGGGAGGGAGGGTCAGATACGCAGTATTTT
TRBV19,NA,NA,TRBJ1-2,CASSRDGPNYGYTF,TGTGCCAGTAGTAGGGACGGCCCTAACTATGGCTACACCTTC
TRBV5-6,NA,NA,TRBJ1-1,CASSWEGVNTEAFF,TGTGCCAGCAGCTGGGAGGGGGTGAACACTGAAGCTTTCTTT
TRBV4-1,NA,NA,TRBJ1-2,CASSQGRTVTNYGYTF,TGCGCCAGCAGCCAAGGTAGGACGGTGACTAACTATGGCTACACCTTC